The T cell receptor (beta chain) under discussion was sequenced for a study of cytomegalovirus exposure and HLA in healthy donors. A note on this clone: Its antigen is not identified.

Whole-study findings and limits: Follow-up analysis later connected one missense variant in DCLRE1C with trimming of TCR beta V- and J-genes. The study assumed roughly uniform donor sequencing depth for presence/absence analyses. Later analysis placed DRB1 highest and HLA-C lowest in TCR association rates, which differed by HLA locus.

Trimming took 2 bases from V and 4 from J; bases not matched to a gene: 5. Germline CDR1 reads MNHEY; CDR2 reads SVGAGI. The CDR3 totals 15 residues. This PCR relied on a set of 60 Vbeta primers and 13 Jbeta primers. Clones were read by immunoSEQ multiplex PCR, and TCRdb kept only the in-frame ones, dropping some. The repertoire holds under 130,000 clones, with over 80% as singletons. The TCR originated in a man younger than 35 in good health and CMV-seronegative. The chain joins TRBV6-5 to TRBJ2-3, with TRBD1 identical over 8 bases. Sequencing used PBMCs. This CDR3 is CASSYGQGGSDTQYF. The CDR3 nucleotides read TGTGCCAGCAGTTACGGACAGGGTGGGTCAGATACGCAGTATTTT.